The 5 T cell receptor beta chains reported below all come from one sample, sequenced in a study of shared clonotypes between healthy human individuals. Clones were read by immunoSEQ multiplex PCR, and TCRdb kept only the in-frame ones, dropping some. The sample consists of approximately 2.3 million clones, approximately 93% of them appearing once. Sequenced sample: naive CD4+ T cells from PBMCs. Subset meaning: CD45RA+ positively selected. These receptors all stem from a young man in good health. Some clones in this sample may be carry-over from other donors' samples.

The chain couples TRBV18 to TRBJ2-4; 9 bases are a match to TRBD2. CDR3 length: 17 residues. Germline values: CDR1 KGHSH, CDR2 LQKENI. After removal of 1 base from V and 0 bases from J, the junction contained 4 bases not matched to a gene. The CDR3 sequence is CASSPLAGVLAKNIQYF. The CDR3 nucleotides read TGTGCCAGCTCACCACTAGCGGGAGTCTTAGCCAAAAACATTCAGTACTTC.

V and J are TRBV6-5 and TRBJ2-2, with 9 nucleotides matching TRBD2. V shed 6 bases, J shed 6 bases, and the junction held 5 bases outside the gene matches. This CDR3 region has 14 residues. Germline-derived CDR1 and CDR2 are MNHEY and SVGAGI. The CDR3 region is CASRREGRAGELFF. The DNA for the CDR3 is TGTGCCAGCAGGCGGGAGGGCCGCGCCGGGGAGCTGTTTTTT.

The count of this clone is one. The chain employs TRBV18 and TRBJ2-7; a weak D match, TRBD2 (7 bases). This CDR3 spans 15 amino acids. CDR1 is KGHSH and CDR2 is LQKENI in the germline V gene. The germline V and J ends were trimmed by 0 bases and 5 bases, with 14 bases remaining between them. The CDR3 DNA sequence: TGTGCCAGCTCACCACCCGGGGGGCGCGCCGACGAGCAGTACTTC. Its protein product is CASSPPGGRADEQYF.

This clone was recorded a few times. The chain combines TRBV6-5 with TRBJ2-7; 11 bases line up with TRBD2. The length of the CDR3 is 14 residues. J lost 6 bases, V lost 8 bases, and 9 bases had no gene match. The V gene's germline CDR1 is MNHEY and CDR2 SVGAGI. The CDR3 spells CASSTLAGAGEQYF. CDR3 nucleotide sequence: TGTGCCAGCTCAACACTAGCGGGAGCCGGCGAGCAGTACTTC.

V is TRBV5-1 and J is TRBJ1-1; D may be TRBD1 (5 bases). The germline gives CDR1 SGHRS, CDR2 YFSETQ. The CDR3 is 15 amino acids. V lost 6 bases, J lost 1 base, and 16 bases lay in between. CDR3 coding DNA: TGCGCCAGCACCTCATGGGTGGGGGGGAACACTGAAGCTTTCTTT. It codes for CASTSWVGGNTEAFF.